This entry features one TCR beta chain sequence. Its binding antigen is unknown. Base qualities are not recorded, but no much larger clone differs from it by a single base. The CDR3 has 14 amino acids, counting the end cysteine and phenylalanine. Left in the record is the CDR3 DNA by itself, 42 bases read in frame from the first base. The trim is 7 bases for V and 2 bases for J, with a gap of 14 bases between the germline ends. Via the germline V gene, CDR1 is MNHEY and CDR2 SVGAGI. TCRbeta CDR3 regions were amplified from genomic DNA using the immunoSEQ Assay, a bias-controlled multiplex PCR. In the original analysis: The number of nucleated cells in each sample was estimated by amplification of reference gene primers within the assay. To quantify the absolute abundance of each unique TCRbeta CDR3 rearrangement, sequence reads were collapsed and filtered. Productive Simpson clonality was computed per sample as the square root of Simpson's diversity index over productive rearrangements. TCRdb retrieved this table from immuneACCESS and kept in-frame rearrangements only. Not all clones are present; in checked studies, unresolved V genes account for under half, and no reason is known for the remainder. That table gives V, J and clone size, and the DNA gave D and trimming. The sample yields a few hundred thousand clones; 85% to 90% were counted once. The top ten hold 14% to 15% of the sample.

This record belongs to a study of blood T cell repertoires in COVID-19 (dated by TCRdb to 2019 to 2021). In terms of the full investigation: Samples covering the acute and convalescent phases of COVID-19 were provided by collaborators in the United States, Italy and Spain. The dataset comprised deeply sampled blood TCRbeta repertoires from subjects exposed to, actively infected with, or recovered from COVID-19. Samples were obtained from the ongoing ImmuneRACE study (first 160 participants) and from about 1,300 subjects provided by 6 global collaborators. Where HLA class I and class II types were available, the types were taken from metadata supplied by the sample provider, not from assay-based typing. The sample metadata nearly always contained a de-identified subject ID, COVID-19 status, age in years and sex. The repertoires were released in a freely available public database meant as a resource for research on the immune response to SARS-CoV-2. The material from the prospective study consisted of cDNA or gDNA derived from T cells, B-cell-depleted T cells, or PBMCs.

On the study overall, not on this receptor specifically: The amount of clinical and demographic metadata varied by source and participant and was provided uncurated.

In the prospective study, participants were roughly 18 to 89 years old, resided in about two dozen geographic areas of the United States, and were enrolled through a virtual design. In the prospective study, participants were assigned to cohorts based on the clinical history participants reported in a screening survey and a study questionnaire. Mobile phlebotomists in the prospective study collected whole blood, serum and a nasopharyngeal or oropharyngeal swab from every participant. Additional blood draws and questionnaires over an approximately two-month period could optionally be provided by prospective study participants. Blood samples from the prospective study were shipped frozen or at room temperature prior to DNA extraction.

The sequence joins TRBV6-5 to TRBJ1-2; the D gene lacks a confident call. This clonotype originated in a woman in her 50s with acute COVID-19. Sequencing used PBMCs or T cells enriched from blood (not recorded which). The CDR3 protein: CASTIGGRNYGYTF. The nucleotides read TGTGCCAGCACGATCGGAGGGCGGAACTATGGCTACACCTTC.